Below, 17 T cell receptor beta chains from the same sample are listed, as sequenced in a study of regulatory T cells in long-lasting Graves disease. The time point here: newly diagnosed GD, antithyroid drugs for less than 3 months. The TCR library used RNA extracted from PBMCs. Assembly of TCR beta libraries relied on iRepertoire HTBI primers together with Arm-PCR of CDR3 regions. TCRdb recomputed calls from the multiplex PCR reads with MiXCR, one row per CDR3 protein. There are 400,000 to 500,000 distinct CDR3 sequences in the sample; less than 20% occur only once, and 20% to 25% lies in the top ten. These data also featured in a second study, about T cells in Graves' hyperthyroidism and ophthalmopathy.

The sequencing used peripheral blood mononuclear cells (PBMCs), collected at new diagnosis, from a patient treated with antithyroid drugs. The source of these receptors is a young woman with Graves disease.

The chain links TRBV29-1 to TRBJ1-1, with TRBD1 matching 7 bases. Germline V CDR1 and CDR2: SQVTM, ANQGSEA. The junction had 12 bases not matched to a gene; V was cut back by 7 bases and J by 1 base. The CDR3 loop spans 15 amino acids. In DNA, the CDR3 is TGCAGCGCCCGACAGGGTTCACGTACGAACACTGAAGCTTTCTTT. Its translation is CSARQGSRTNTEAFF.

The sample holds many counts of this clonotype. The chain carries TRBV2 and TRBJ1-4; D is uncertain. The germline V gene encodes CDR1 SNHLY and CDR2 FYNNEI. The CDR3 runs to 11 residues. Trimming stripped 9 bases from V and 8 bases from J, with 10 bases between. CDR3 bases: TGTGCCAGTCGGGCGCAGGAAAAACTGTTTTTT. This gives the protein CASRAQEKLFF.

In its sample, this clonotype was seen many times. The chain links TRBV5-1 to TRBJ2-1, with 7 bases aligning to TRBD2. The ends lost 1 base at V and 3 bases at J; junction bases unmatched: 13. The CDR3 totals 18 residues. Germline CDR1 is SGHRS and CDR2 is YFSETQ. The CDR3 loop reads CASSLMPSGGPIYNEQFF. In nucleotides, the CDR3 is TGCGCCAGCAGCTTGATGCCTAGCGGAGGGCCCATCTACAATGAGCAGTTCTTC.

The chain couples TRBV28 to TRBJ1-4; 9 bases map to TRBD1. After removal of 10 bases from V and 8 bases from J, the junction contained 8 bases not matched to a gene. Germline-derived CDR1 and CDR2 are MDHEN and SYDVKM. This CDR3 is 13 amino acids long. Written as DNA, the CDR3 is TGTGCCACTAAGACAGGGGGTGACGAAAAACTGTTTTTT. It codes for CATKTGGDEKLFF.

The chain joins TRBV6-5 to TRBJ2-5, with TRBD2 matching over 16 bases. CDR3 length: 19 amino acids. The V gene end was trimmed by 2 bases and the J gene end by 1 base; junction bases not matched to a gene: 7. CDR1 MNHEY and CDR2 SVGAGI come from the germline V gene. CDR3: CASSYRGTSGRVFQETQYF. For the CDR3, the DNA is TGTGCCAGCAGTTACCGAGGGACTAGCGGGAGGGTGTTCCAAGAGACCCAGTACTTC.

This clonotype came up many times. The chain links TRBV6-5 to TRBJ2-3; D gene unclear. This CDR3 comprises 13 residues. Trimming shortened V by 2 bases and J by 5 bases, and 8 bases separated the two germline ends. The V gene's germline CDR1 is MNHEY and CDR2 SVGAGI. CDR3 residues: CASSYLERDTQYF. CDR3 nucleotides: TGTGCCAGCAGTTACCTGGAGCGAGATACGCAGTATTTT.

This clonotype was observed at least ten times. The CDR3 region is CASSPTGPWPQHF. The CDR3 DNA follows: TGTGCCAGCTCACCGACCGGGCCATGGCCCCAGCATTTT. The chain links TRBV18 to TRBJ1-5; no firm D call. From germline, CDR1 is KGHSH and CDR2 LQKENI. The V and J ends lost 3 bases and 9 bases respectively, with 12 bases between them. This CDR3 is built from 13 residues.

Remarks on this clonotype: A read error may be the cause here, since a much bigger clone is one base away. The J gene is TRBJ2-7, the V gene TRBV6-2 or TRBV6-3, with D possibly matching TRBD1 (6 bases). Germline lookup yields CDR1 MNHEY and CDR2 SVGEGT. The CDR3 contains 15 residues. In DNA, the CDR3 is TGTGCCAGCAGTTACTCTGACAGGAACTCCTGCGAGCAGTACTTC. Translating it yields CASSYSDRNSCEQYF.

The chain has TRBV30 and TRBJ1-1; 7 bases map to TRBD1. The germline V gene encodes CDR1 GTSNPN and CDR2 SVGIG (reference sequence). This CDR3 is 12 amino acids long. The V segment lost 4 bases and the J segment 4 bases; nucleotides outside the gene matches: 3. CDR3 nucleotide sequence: TGTGCCTGGACCTCAGGGGGCACTGAAGCTTTCTTT. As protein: CAWTSGGTEAFF.

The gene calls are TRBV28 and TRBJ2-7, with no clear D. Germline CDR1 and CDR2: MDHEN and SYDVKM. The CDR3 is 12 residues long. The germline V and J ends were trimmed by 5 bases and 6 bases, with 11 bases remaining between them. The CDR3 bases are TGTGCCAGCAGTCCTCTAGTTGGCGAGCAGTACTTC. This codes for CASSPLVGEQYF.

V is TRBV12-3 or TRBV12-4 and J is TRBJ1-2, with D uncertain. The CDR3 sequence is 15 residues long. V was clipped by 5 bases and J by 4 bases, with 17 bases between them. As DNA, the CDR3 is TGTGCCAGCAGTACCGGCCCCCGAAGCGGCTATGGCTACACCTTC. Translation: CASSTGPRSGYGYTF.

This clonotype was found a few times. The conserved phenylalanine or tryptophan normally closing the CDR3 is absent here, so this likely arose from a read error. The chain's CDR3 is CASSDPGTSGADTQYS. As DNA, the CDR3 is TGTGCCAGCAGTGACCCCGGGACTAGCGGTGCAGATACGCAGTATTCT. J is TRBJ2-3 and V is TRBV28, with 11 bases fitting TRBD2. This CDR3 has 16 amino acids. The germline CDR1 and CDR2 sequences are MDHEN and SYDVKM. V dropped 5 bases and J dropped 4; count of bases not matched to a gene: 8.

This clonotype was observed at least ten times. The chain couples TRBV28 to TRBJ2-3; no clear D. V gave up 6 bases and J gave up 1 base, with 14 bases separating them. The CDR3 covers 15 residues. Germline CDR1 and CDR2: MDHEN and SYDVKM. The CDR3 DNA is TGTGCCAGCAGCAACAAGGGAAGACGCACAGATACGCAGTATTTT. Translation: CASSNKGRRTDTQYF.

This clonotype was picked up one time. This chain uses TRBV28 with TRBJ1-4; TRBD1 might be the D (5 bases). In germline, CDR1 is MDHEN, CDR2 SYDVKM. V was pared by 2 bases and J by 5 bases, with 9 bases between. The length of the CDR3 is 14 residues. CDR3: CASSLGRENEKLFF. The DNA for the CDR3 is TGTGCCAGCAGTTTAGGCAGGGAAAATGAAAAACTGTTTTTT.

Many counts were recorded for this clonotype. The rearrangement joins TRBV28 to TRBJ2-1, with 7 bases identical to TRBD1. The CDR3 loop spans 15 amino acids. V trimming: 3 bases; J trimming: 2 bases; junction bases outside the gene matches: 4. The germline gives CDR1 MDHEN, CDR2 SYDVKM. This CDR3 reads CASSFGTAPYNEQFF. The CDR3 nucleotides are TGTGCCAGCAGTTTTGGGACAGCACCCTACAATGAGCAGTTCTTC. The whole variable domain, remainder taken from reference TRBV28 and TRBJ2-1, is DVKVTQSSRYLVKRTGEKVFLECVQDMDHENMFWYRQDPGLGLRLIYFSYDVKMKEKGDIPEGYSVSREKKERFSLILESASTNQTSMYLCASSFGTAPYNEQFFGPGTRLTVL.

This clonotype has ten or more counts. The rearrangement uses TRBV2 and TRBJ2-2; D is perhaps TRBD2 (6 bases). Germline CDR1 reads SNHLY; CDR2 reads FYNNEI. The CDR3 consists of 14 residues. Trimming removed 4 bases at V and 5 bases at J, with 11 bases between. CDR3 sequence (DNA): TGTGCCAGCAGTGCCAAGGGGAGGACCGGGGAGCTGTTTTTT. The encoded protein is CASSAKGRTGELFF.

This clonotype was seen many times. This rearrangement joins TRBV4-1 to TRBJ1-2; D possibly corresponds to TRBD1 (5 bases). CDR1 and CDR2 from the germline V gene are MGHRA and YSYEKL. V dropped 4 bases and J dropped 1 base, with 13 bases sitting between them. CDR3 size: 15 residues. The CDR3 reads CASSPMGHYNYGYTF. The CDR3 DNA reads TGCGCCAGCAGCCCAATGGGGCACTATAACTATGGCTACACCTTC.